This entry features one T cell receptor beta chain sequence. The antigen remains undetermined. Repertoires were generated with immunoSEQ multiplex PCR, while TCRdb's copy carries only in-frame clones and drops some. Among some 480,000 clones, 70% to 85% were seen once, and the ten largest hold roughly 12%. The length of the CDR3 is 15 residues. With V trimmed by 0 bases and J by 1 base, 2 bases remained unmatched. Germline loops: CDR1 SGHAT, CDR2 FQNNGV. The sample comes from a study of shared clonotypes between healthy human individuals. Study-level points and caveats: Sequencing depth was expected to influence donor clonotype sharing.

Each donor was a Caucasian adult residing in Nashville, Tennessee. The clonotype originates from a woman aged 40 to 50 in good health. Some clones in this sample may be carry-over from other donors' samples. This chain joins TRBV11-2 and TRBJ2-5; 7 bases map to TRBD1. The sample comprised PBMCs. The CDR3: CASSLEGQIQETQYF. The DNA of the CDR3 is TGTGCCAGCAGCTTAGAGGGACAGATCCAAGAGACCCAGTACTTC.